The next 25 T cell receptor beta chains were all read from a single sample in a study of blood T cell repertoires in COVID-19. Sequencing used immunoSEQ multiplex PCR; TCRdb keeps in-frame clones, though not all of them. The table has some 460,000 clones, about 85% seen once. The sequencing sample was made of PBMCs or T cells enriched from blood (not recorded which). These receptors came from a woman younger than 30 with acute COVID-19.

The V gene is TRBV18, the J gene TRBJ1-1; TRBD1 aligns across 9 bases. CDR1 is KGHSH, CDR2 LQKENI, per germline. The CDR3 totals 14 residues. Trimming removed 1 base from V and 6 bases from J; junction bases left unmatched: 3. This CDR3 is CASSPRDRAPEAFF. The CDR3 DNA reads as TGTGCCAGCTCACCACGGGACAGGGCTCCTGAAGCTTTCTTT. Full variable domain (remainder filled in from reference TRBV18 and TRBJ1-1): NAGVMQNPRHLVRRRGQEARLRCSPMKGHSHVYWYRQLPEEGLKFMVYLQKENIIDESGMPKERFSAEFPKEGPSILRIQQVVRGDSAAYFCASSPRDRAPEAFFGQGTRLTVV.

This clone has just a few counts. The chain combines TRBV10-3 with TRBJ2-7, with unresolved D. This CDR3 contains 12 residues. Germline loops: CDR1 ENHRY, CDR2 SYGVKD. Trimming shortened V by 5 bases and J by 2 bases, and 7 bases separated the two germline ends. The CDR3 DNA follows: TGTGCCATCAGTCTAGAGACCTACGAGCAGTACTTC. Protein product: CAISLETYEQYF.

This clone was observed a single time. V gene TRBV11-2 combines with J gene TRBJ1-5; a weak D match, TRBD1 (6 bases). CDR1 is SGHAT and CDR2 is FQNNGV in the germline V gene. Trimming pared 4 bases from V and 5 bases from J, leaving 18 bases between. CDR3 length: 16 residues. The CDR3 is CASSSESPKGDQPQHF. The CDR3 coding sequence is TGTGCCAGCAGCTCTGAGTCCCCTAAGGGGGATCAGCCCCAGCATTTT.

V is TRBV2 and J is TRBJ1-6, with 8 bases aligning to TRBD1. The V and J ends lost 8 bases and 10 bases, in that order; junction bases with no gene match: 7. Germline-derived CDR1 and CDR2 are SNHLY and FYNNEI. CDR3 size: 13 residues. CDR3 DNA: TGTGCCAGCTCTCCGACAGGGGAATCACCCCTCCACTTT. As protein: CASSPTGESPLHF.

V usage is TRBV25-1 and J usage is TRBJ1-4; D ambiguous. The CDR3 is 15 residues long. CDR1 is MGHDK and CDR2 is SYGVNS in the germline V gene. The germline V and J ends were trimmed by 3 bases and 7 bases, with 15 bases remaining between them. CDR3 in DNA: TGTGCCAGCAGTGACGGTCGACTTCCCGGTGAAAAACTGTTTTTT. It encodes CASSDGRLPGEKLFF. Combining the CDR3 with reference TRBV25-1 and TRBJ1-4 gives the whole variable domain EADIYQTPRYLVIGTGKKITLECSQTMGHDKMYWYQQDPGMELHLIHYSYGVNSTEKGDLSSESTVSRIRTEHFPLTLESARPSHTSQYLCASSDGRLPGEKLFFGSGTQLSVL.

The gene calls are TRBV7-3 and TRBJ2-7; D perhaps matches TRBD1 (5 bases). Germline values: CDR1 SGHTA, CDR2 FQGTGA. The CDR3 has 15 residues. V was pared by 5 bases and J by 2 bases, with 16 bases between. CDR3 in amino acids: CASSPSPGSPYEQYF. Here the CDR3 DNA reads TGTGCCAGCAGCCCAAGCCCAGGGTCCCCCTACGAGCAGTACTTC.

CDR3 in amino acids: CASSTGGHPGANVLTF. CDR3 sequence (DNA): TGCGCCAGCAGCACAGGGGGTCATCCTGGGGCCAACGTCCTGACTTTC. V and J are TRBV5-1 and TRBJ2-6, with 8 bases matching TRBD1. The CDR3 consists of 16 residues. CDR1 is SGHRS, CDR2 YFSETQ, per germline. The junction had 5 bases not matched to a gene; V was cut back by 4 bases and J by 2 bases.

CDR3 region: CASSRTSGRLHEQYF. Here the CDR3 DNA reads TGTGCCAGCAGCCGGACTAGCGGGAGACTCCACGAGCAGTACTTC. This chain links TRBV27 with TRBJ2-7; TRBD2 aligns across 13 bases. The V segment lost 6 bases and the J segment 5 bases; nucleotides outside the gene matches: 7. The CDR3 consists of 15 residues. Per germline, CDR1 MNHEY and CDR2 SMNVEV (reference sequence).

The rearrangement joins TRBV5-1 to TRBJ1-1, with D hard to call. The V gene's germline CDR1 is SGHRS and CDR2 YFSETQ. Trimming removed 2 bases at V and 0 bases at J, with 11 bases between. The CDR3 consists of 15 residues. The CDR3 spells CASSFSPGLNTEAFF. DNA of the CDR3: TGCGCCAGCAGCTTTAGCCCGGGGTTGAACACTGAAGCTTTCTTT.

The rearrangement uses TRBV14 and TRBJ2-2; 12 positions agree with TRBD1. The CDR3 spans 16 residues. J gave up 6 bases and V 6 bases, and 8 bases lay outside the gene matches. Germline V CDR1 and CDR2: SGHDN, FVKESK. The CDR3 nucleotides read TGTGCCAGCAGTCCCGGGACAGGGGGCTGGGCCGGGGAGCTGTTTTTT. Protein: CASSPGTGGWAGELFF.

To note about this clone: The same CDR3 is also encoded by other DNA sequences in this sample. V is TRBV5-1 and J is TRBJ2-2; perhaps TRBD1 as D (5 bases). In germline, CDR1 is SGHRS, CDR2 YFSETQ. V lost 5 bases to trimming and J lost 0 bases, with 8 bases between them. This CDR3 region has 14 residues. The CDR3 sequence: CASRPTANTGELFF. CDR3 nucleotides: TGCGCCAGCAGGCCGACAGCGAACACCGGGGAGCTGTTTTTT. Full variable domain (missing parts from reference TRBV5-1 and TRBJ2-2): KAGVTQTPRYLIKTRGQQVTLSCSPISGHRSVSWYQQTPGQGLQFLFEYFSETQRNKGNFPGRFSGRQFSNSRSEMNVSTLELGDSALYLCASRPTANTGELFFGEGSRLTVL.

The count of this clone is one. The chain combines TRBV7-8 with TRBJ2-7; 8 bases match TRBD2. Germline trimming cut 0 bases from V and 5 bases from J; bases unmatched to any gene: 9. Germline V gene sequence: CDR1 SGHVS, CDR2 FQNEAQ. The CDR3 has 16 amino acids. CDR3 protein: CASSLAPGLEADEQYF. Here the CDR3 DNA reads TGTGCCAGCAGCTTAGCCCCGGGACTAGAGGCTGACGAGCAGTACTTC.

The rearrangement uses TRBV29-1 and TRBJ2-1, with 8 bases that match TRBD2. The trim removed 7 bases at V and 1 base at J, leaving 6 bases unmatched. Per the germline V gene, CDR1 is SQVTM and CDR2 is ANQGSEA. This CDR3 spans 14 amino acids. The CDR3, as DNA: TGCAGCGCACCACTAGCGGATTCCTACAATGAGCAGTTCTTC. Its protein is CSAPLADSYNEQFF.

The chain employs TRBV5-8 and TRBJ1-4; maybe TRBD1 (6 bases). Germline loops: CDR1 SGHTS, CDR2 YDEGEE. The CDR3 loop spans 15 amino acids. Trimming pared 4 bases from V and 6 bases from J, leaving 16 bases between. CDR3 residues: CASSPEDRTHEKLFF. In DNA form, the CDR3 reads TGTGCCAGCAGCCCGGAAGACAGGACTCATGAAAAACTGTTTTTT.

The count of this clone is one. The gene calls are TRBV7-6 and TRBJ2-2; a possible D gene is TRBD2 (7 bases). V was trimmed by 1 base and J by 0 bases, leaving 15 bases between them. There are 18 residues in the CDR3. Germline values: CDR1 SGHVS, CDR2 FNYEAQ. This chain's CDR3 is CASSLDRTGGTNTGELFF. For the CDR3, the DNA is TGTGCCAGCAGCTTAGATCGGACGGGGGGCACGAACACCGGGGAGCTGTTTTTT.

This chain joins TRBV11-2 and TRBJ2-3; D perhaps matches TRBD1 (5 bases). The CDR3 is made up of 17 amino acids. V lost 2 bases, J lost 1 base, and 16 bases lay in between. CDR1 is SGHAT, CDR2 FQNNGV, per germline. Here the CDR3 DNA reads TGTGCCAGCAGCTTAAGCCGGCTAGGGGTGGGCACAGATACGCAGTATTTT. Its translation: CASSLSRLGVGTDTQYF.

This clone appeared a single time. The chain couples TRBV5-5 to TRBJ1-1; a possible D gene is TRBD1 (6 bases). The CDR3 loop spans 14 amino acids. The germline V gene has CDR1 SGHKS and CDR2 YYEKEE (reference sequence). V dropped 3 bases and J dropped 1 base, with 10 bases sitting between them. The chain's CDR3 is CASSWGTRNTEAFF. CDR3 nucleotides: TGTGCCAGCAGCTGGGGGACAAGGAACACTGAAGCTTTCTTT.

This chain connects TRBV29-1 to TRBJ1-2, with 9 bases lining up with TRBD1. Germline V CDR1 and CDR2: SQVTM, ANQGSEA. Germline trimming cut 6 bases from V and 1 base from J; bases unmatched to any gene: 12. This CDR3 comprises 16 residues. The CDR3 protein is CSVQGTGQVVNYGYTF. CDR3 sequence (DNA): TGCAGCGTCCAAGGGACAGGGCAGGTTGTTAACTATGGCTACACCTTC.

This sequence joins TRBV11-2 and TRBJ2-1; 8 nucleotides align to TRBD2. This CDR3 region has 16 residues. After removal of 3 bases from V and 3 bases from J, the junction contained 7 bases not matched to a gene. Germline V gene lookup returns CDR1 SGHAT and CDR2 FQNNGV. The CDR3 DNA reads as TGTGCCAGCAGCTTCCATTCTAGCGGGCTCTACAATGAGCAGTTCTTC. Translating it yields CASSFHSSGLYNEQFF.

V and J are TRBV6-5 and TRBJ1-1; D might be TRBD1 (5 bases). The germline V gene encodes CDR1 MNHEY and CDR2 SVGAGI. Deletions cut 2 bases from V and 7 bases from J, with 17 bases between. The CDR3 length is 15 residues. The CDR3 sequence is CASSYGQGIFLEAFF. The CDR3, as DNA: TGTGCCAGCAGTTACGGCCAGGGAATATTTCTTGAAGCTTTCTTT.

The chain recombines TRBV9 with TRBJ1-1; the D gene is possibly TRBD1 (5 bases). The CDR3 covers 14 residues. V was trimmed by 4 bases and J by 1 base, leaving 11 bases between them. Germline V gives CDR1 SGDLS, CDR2 YYNGEE. The CDR3 region is CASSHSGGNTEAFF. DNA of the CDR3: TGTGCCAGCAGCCACTCGGGGGGGAACACTGAAGCTTTCTTT.

The CDR3 bases are TGTGCCAGCAGTTACTCCGTGGGGCCCCCCCACAATGAGCAGTTCTTC. Its translation: CASSYSVGPPHNEQFF. This chain links TRBV6-6 with TRBJ2-1, with D possibly TRBD1 on 5 matching bases. This CDR3 spans 16 amino acids. Trimming left V 0 bases short and J 5 bases short, with 14 bases between. Germline V gene sequence: CDR1 MNHNY, CDR2 SVGAGI (reference sequence).

This clone showed up just once. The chain has TRBV7-9 and TRBJ1-1; the D gene is possibly TRBD1 (6 bases). V lost 1 base, J lost 0 bases, and 9 bases lay in between. Germline lookup yields CDR1 SEHNR and CDR2 FQNEAQ (reference sequence). This CDR3 comprises 15 residues. CDR3 sequence reads: CASSLGQAMNTEAFF. CDR3 in DNA: TGTGCCAGCAGCTTAGGACAGGCTATGAACACTGAAGCTTTCTTT. Complete variable domain (other parts from reference TRBV7-9 and TRBJ1-1): DTGVSQNPRHKITKRGQNVTFRCDPISEHNRLYWYRQTLGQGPEFLTYFQNEAQLEKSRLLSDRFSAERPKGSFSTLEIQRTEQGDSAMYLCASSLGQAMNTEAFFGQGTRLTVV.

This chain joins TRBV5-6 and TRBJ2-2, with D unclear. The CDR3 spans 14 residues. Trimming pared 3 bases from V and 1 base from J, leaving 7 bases between. The V gene's germline CDR1 is SGHDT and CDR2 YYEEEE. This chain's CDR3 is CASSSTVNTGELFF. The CDR3 bases are TGTGCCAGCAGCTCCACGGTGAACACCGGGGAGCTGTTTTTT.

J is TRBJ1-6 and V is TRBV9, with a possible D match to TRBD1 (5 bases). This CDR3 contains 16 residues. The V gene lost 3 bases and the J gene lost 0 bases, with 10 bases spanning the gap. Germline-derived CDR1 and CDR2 are SGDLS and YYNGEE. CDR3 sequence: CASSARQSSYNSPLHF. CDR3 nucleotides: TGTGCCAGCAGCGCTCGACAGAGCTCCTATAATTCACCCCTCCACTTT.